This T cell receptor beta chain emerged from a study of OX40 agonist ivuxolimab in advanced cancers. About the study: Ivuxolimab, an antibody acting as an agonist of OX40 (CD134), was used to treat patients. Study results and limitations: The mean number of expanded clones was higher in CD8+ T cells than in CD4+. Some nonresponders also had low normalized T-cell clonal expansion.

Trimming left V 4 bases short and J 0 bases short, with 8 bases between. From germline, CDR1 is SGDLS and CDR2 YYNGEE. This CDR3 has 14 residues. Peripheral blood came from all dose cohorts at three timepoints. The assay was immunoSEQ multiplex PCR, and TCRdb's table has in-frame clones only and misses some. The repertoire holds roughly 56,000 clones, with roughly 82% as singletons. Worth noting for this clone: The antigen remains unidentified.

Sequenced here: CD4+ or CD8+ T cells sorted from blood, sampled in a trial of the OX40 agonist ivuxolimab. This chain links TRBV9 with TRBJ2-1; D is ambiguous. The clonotype was recovered from an adult with an advanced solid tumor such as melanoma, head and neck, liver or kidney cancer. CDR3 region: CASSLTSSYNEQFF. CDR3 bases: TGTGCCAGCAGCCTAACCTCCTCCTACAATGAGCAGTTCTTC.